Listed below are T cell receptor beta chains from one sample, sequenced in a study of blood T cell repertoires in COVID-19. Method: immunoSEQ multiplex PCR; TCRdb's copy keeps in-frame clones and lacks some. This sample carries 290,000 or so clones, approximately 80% of them seen once, and the ten largest clones take approximately 5%. The sequencing sample was made of PBMCs or T cells enriched from blood (not recorded which). These receptors were taken from a man aged 35 to 55 who had been exposed to COVID-19. Each CDR3 is given without its conserved first and last residue.

v_call cdr3_aa
TRBV18 ASSREQGFEAF
TRBV12-3/TRBV12-4 ASSLLSRETQY
TRBV12-3/TRBV12-4 ASRYYSEQY
TRBV6-1 ASSEALFGTGNTEAF
TRBV5-6 ASSSLAGEPLQF
TRBV3-1/TRBV3-2 ASSQSGTGRT
TRBV11-2 ASSLGRTGQGLYNSPLH
TRBV24-1 ATSDTGYGYT
TRBV19 ASSNPGGGSNEQF
TRBV30 AWTFFELEAEAF
TRBV5-4 ASSSGGPRDPQQQQY
TRBV28 ASSANRGAAYEQY
TRBV28 ASSPGTSPGDEQF
TRBV9 ASSAPAGLVNEQF
TRBV5-1 ASSLGGMGQETQY
TRBV5-1 ASSFGGRPLANTDTQY
TRBV6-5 AARLAGGNEQF
TRBV7-3 ASSLNPPTSGSHTDTQY
TRBV5-6 ASSLERGHEQY
TRBV18 ASSPRQGLNQPQH
TRBV9 ASSVGDSLYEQY
TRBV3-1/TRBV3-2 ASSHLGGGGELF
TRBV2 ASRGQTGYNQPQH
TRBV7-9 ASSLVGLTPSIYT
TRBV11-2 ASSLRGEQTQY
TRBV7-9 ASSLGQGTQETQY
TRBV1 TSSHKGLYGYT
TRBV7-8 ASSSERTGIYEQY
TRBV4-1 ASSQVGTSVFKQF
TRBV6-5 ASSSPGQGDEQY
TRBV27 ASSSQSTGRSYNSPLH
TRBV6-1 ASSEQVQGGEKLF
TRBV19 ASSGTSGRGHEQF
TRBV10-3 AISESMRNYGYT
TRBV10-1 ASSDPGRSELF
TRBV27 ASSAPIGQGGYT
TRBV2 ASNGWRAF
TRBV10-3 AISESDSGLDGTDTQY
TRBV9 ASSVDPAGGEQF
TRBV11-2 ASSLDQVGSGEKLF
TRBV10-3 AIYDPVQGDTEAF
TRBV18 ASSPQQGMGGYT
TRBV9 ASSVVGASVEQY
TRBV11-3 ASSLTTGTPYGYT
TRBV7-3 ASSLGQIANYGYT
TRBV3-1/TRBV3-2 ASSLGSIGNQPQH
TRBV9 ASSVRGTGELF
TRBV6-5 ASSQSIGQYNGYT
TRBV27 ASSVLMSSGTSHEQY
TRBV7-9 ASSPGQGPGETQY
TRBV13 ASSFSGLGSITDTQY
TRBV7-7 ASSLGRATNEKLF
TRBV20-1 SAPRSYGYT
TRBV29-1 SGEAENTEAF
TRBV7-9 ASSNKRDTKYEQY